This T cell receptor (beta chain) was retrieved from a study of blood T cell repertoires in COVID-19. CDR3 size: 15 residues. Germline CDR1 reads LNHDA; CDR2 reads SQIVND (reference sequence). V was trimmed by 2 bases and J by 6 bases, leaving 16 bases between them. Here immunoSEQ multiplex PCR was the method, and the copy in TCRdb shows in-frame clones only, minus some. The sample consists of about 180,000 clones, more than 85% of them appearing once. The chain links TRBV19 to TRBJ1-2, with D perhaps TRBD1 (6 bases). This clonotype originated in a man in his sixties with COVID-19, enrolled during active disease. The sequencing sample was made of peripheral blood. CDR3 coding DNA: TGTGCCAGTAGTATAACAGGGACGGGGTTCGATGGCTACACCTTC. This codes for CASSITGTGFDGYTF.